This record covers a single T cell receptor beta chain. Its antigen is not identified. These data come from a study of early T cells in non-severe SARS-CoV-2 infection. For the study at large: The study sequenced bulk RNA from unsorted whole blood, with chains unpaired.

Study results and caveats: Comparison of clonotypes with VDJdb favored anti-spike CD8 responses while missing private and CD4 specificities.

Individual cDNA molecules were tagged with unique molecular identifiers, the study reported. TCRdb re-derived calls from the 5' RACE reads in MiXCR, one entry per CDR3 protein. The sample contains approximately 69,000 distinct CDR3 sequences, over 9% of which appear only once. V shed 3 bases and J 3 bases; nucleotides not matched to a gene: 2. Germline V gene lookup returns CDR1 MDHEN and CDR2 SYDVKM. This CDR3 has 14 residues. Sequenced: whole blood. The chain is built from TRBV28 and TRBJ2-1, with 7 bases matching TRBD2. The source is an adult who was a healthcare worker with PCR-confirmed SARS-CoV-2 infection or an uninfected control (not recorded which). The CDR3 region is CASSFERDYNEQFF. The CDR3 bases are TGTGCCAGCAGTTTTGAGCGGGACTACAATGAGCAGTTCTTC.